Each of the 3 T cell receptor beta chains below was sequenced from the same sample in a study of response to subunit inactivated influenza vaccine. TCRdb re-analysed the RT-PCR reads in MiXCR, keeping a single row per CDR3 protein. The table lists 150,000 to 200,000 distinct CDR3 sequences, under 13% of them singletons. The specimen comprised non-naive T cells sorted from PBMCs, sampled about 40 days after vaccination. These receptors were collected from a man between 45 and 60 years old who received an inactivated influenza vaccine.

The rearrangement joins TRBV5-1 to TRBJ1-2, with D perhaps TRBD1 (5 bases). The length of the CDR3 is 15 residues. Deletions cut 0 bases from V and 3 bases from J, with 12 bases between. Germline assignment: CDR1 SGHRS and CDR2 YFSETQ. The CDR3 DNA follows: TGCGCCAGCAGCTTGGGATCGGGGGACCACTATGGCTACACCTTC. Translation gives CASSLGSGDHYGYTF.

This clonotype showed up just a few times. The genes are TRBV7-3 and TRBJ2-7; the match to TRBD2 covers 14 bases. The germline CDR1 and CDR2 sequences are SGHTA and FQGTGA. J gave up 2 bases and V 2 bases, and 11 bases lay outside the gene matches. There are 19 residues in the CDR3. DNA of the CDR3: TGTGCCAGCAGCTTACAGACTAGCGGGAGGGAAGGGACCACCTACGAGCAGTACTTC. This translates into CASSLQTSGREGTTYEQYF.

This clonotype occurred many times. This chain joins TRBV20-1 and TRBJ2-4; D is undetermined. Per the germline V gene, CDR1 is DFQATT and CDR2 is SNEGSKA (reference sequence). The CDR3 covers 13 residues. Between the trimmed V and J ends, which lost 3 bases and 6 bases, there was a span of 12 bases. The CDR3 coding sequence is TGCAGTGCTAGTGACCCGGCCGGAAACATTCAGTACTTC. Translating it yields CSASDPAGNIQYF.